The clone carrying this TCR beta chain was seen a single time. Its antigen remains unknown. The data belong to a study of long-term antiretroviral therapy in people with HIV. Study results and limitations: Repertoires with HIV possessed tighter CDR3 length spans than those of controls.

The CDR3 is 17 residues long. Germline V gene lookup returns CDR1 SGHTA and CDR2 FQGNSA. The V gene lost 5 bases and the J gene lost 0 bases, with 20 bases spanning the gap. The run of the v3.0 immunoSEQ assay was at survey level. TCRdb's table, derived via immunoSEQ multiplex PCR, lists solely in-frame clones and lacks some. Of under 15,000 clones in the sample, around 90% were seen once. Specimen: unsorted PBMCs, collected 6.2 years after starting antiretroviral therapy. This chain links TRBV7-2 with TRBJ2-7; D gene uncertain. This TCR was recovered from a man aged 35-49 years with HIV. In nucleotides, the CDR3 is TGTGCCAGCAGCACACCCACCTCGCCCCCCCTCTCCTACGAGCAGTACTTC. It encodes CASSTPTSPPLSYEQYF.